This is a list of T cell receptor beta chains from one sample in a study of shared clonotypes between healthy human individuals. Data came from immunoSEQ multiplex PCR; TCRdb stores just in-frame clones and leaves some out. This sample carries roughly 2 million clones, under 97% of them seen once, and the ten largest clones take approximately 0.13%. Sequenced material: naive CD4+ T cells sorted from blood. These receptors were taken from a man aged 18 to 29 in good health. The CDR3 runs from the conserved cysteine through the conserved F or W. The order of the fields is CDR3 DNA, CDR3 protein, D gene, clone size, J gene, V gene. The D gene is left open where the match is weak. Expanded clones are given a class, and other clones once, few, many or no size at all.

TGTGCCAGCAGCTTAGGTACAGGGCCTCAGCCCCAGCATTTT | CASSLGTGPQPQHF | . | . | TRBJ1-5 | TRBV11-2
TGTGCCAGCAGCGTAGCTGAAAGCGGGGGCTACAATGAGCAGTTCTTC | CASSVAESGGYNEQFF | TRBD2 | . | TRBJ2-1 | TRBV9
TGTGCCAGCAGCTTGGCCGAGAACTCACCCCTCCACTTT | CASSLAENSPLHF | . | . | TRBJ1-6 | TRBV5-4
TGTGCCAGCAGCTGGGACTCCAATGAGCAGTTCTTC | CASSWDSNEQFF | . | . | TRBJ2-1 | TRBV11-3
TGTGCCAGCAGTTATGCGGGGGTCACAGATACGCAGTATTTT | CASSYAGVTDTQYF | TRBD2 | . | TRBJ2-3 | TRBV6-6
TGTGCCACCTTGAGGGGACCTAATGAAAAACTGTTTTTT | CATLRGPNEKLFF | . | . | TRBJ1-4 | TRBV15
TGTGCCAGTAACCCCGGGACAGGAAGGAGTAAGCAGCCCCAGCATTTT | CASNPGTGRSKQPQHF | TRBD1 | . | TRBJ1-5 | TRBV19
TGTGCCAGCAGCTTAGACCGCATGGTGGCTAGGGAGCAGTTCTTC | CASSLDRMVAREQFF | . | . | TRBJ2-1 | TRBV7-2
TGTGCCAGCAGCTGGACGAGGGGAACTGTAGAGACCCAGTACTTC | CASSWTRGTVETQYF | . | . | TRBJ2-5 | TRBV11-2
TGCGCCAGCAGCCGGACGTACCAAGAGACCCAGTACTTC | CASSRTYQETQYF | . | . | TRBJ2-5 | TRBV5-1
TGTGCCCCGCGATGCAGGGCCCGAGGGGGGGAGCAGTACTTC | CAPRCRARGGEQYF | . | . | TRBJ2-7 | TRBV10-3
TGTGCCAGCAGCTTCAGGACGTCACCCCTCCACTTT | CASSFRTSPLHF | . | . | TRBJ1-6 | TRBV7-2
TGTGCCAGCAAACGACAGGGGGAGACCCAGTACTTC | CASKRQGETQYF | TRBD1 | . | TRBJ2-5 | TRBV6-6
TGTGCCAGCAGCCTAAAGGCGACAGGGCCGGAATTTGGCTACACCTTC | CASSLKATGPEFGYTF | TRBD1 | . | TRBJ1-2 | TRBV27
TGTGCCAGTAGTATTTCAGGCGCCGTGGCAGCTAATTCACCCCTCCACTTT | CASSISGAVAANSPLHF | . | . | TRBJ1-6 | TRBV19
TGTGCCTGGAGTACAGGGGGAGAGACCCAGTACTTC | CAWSTGGETQYF | TRBD1 | . | TRBJ2-5 | TRBV30
TGTGCCAGCAGCCGTCCCGGGACAACACAAGAGACCCAGTACTTC | CASSRPGTTQETQYF | . | . | TRBJ2-5 | TRBV6-6
TGTGCCAGTAGTACCGCTAGCGGGGTCGGCACAGATACGCAGTATTTT | CASSTASGVGTDTQYF | TRBD2 | . | TRBJ2-3 | TRBV19
TGTGCCAGCAGCAGCCGGGCCTACAATGAGCAGTTCTTC | CASSSRAYNEQFF | . | . | TRBJ2-1 | TRBV9
TGTGCCAGCAGCTTAAGGGTGAAGGGTGGAAACACCATATATTTT | CASSLRVKGGNTIYF | . | . | TRBJ1-3 | TRBV7-8
TGTGCCATCAGCCAATCAGGGGGCAGGGTCGGCGATGGCTACACCTTC | CAISQSGGRVGDGYTF | TRBD1 | . | TRBJ1-2 | TRBV10-3
TGCGCCAGCAGCCAAGGGGCAGGAGTGGGCTATGGCTACACCTTC | CASSQGAGVGYGYTF | . | . | TRBJ1-2 | TRBV4-1
TGTGCCTGGAGTGCTTCCCCCCCCCGGGACCCTAATTCACCCCTCCACTTT | CAWSASPPRDPNSPLHF | . | once | TRBJ1-6 | TRBV30
TGTGCCAGCAGCTTGGTCCCAGATAGGACAGAGACCCAGTACTTC | CASSLVPDRTETQYF | . | . | TRBJ2-5 | TRBV5-4
TGTGCCTGGAGTCCTTTTTCGACTAGCGGCCCGGCCATCTCCGGGGAGCTGTTTTTT | CAWSPFSTSGPAISGELFF | TRBD2 | . | TRBJ2-2 | TRBV30
TGTGCCAGCAGGGGGGTAAGGACTCGACAAGAGACCCAGTACTTC | CASRGVRTRQETQYF | . | . | TRBJ2-5 | TRBV6-5
TGTGCCAGCAGTCCCCAAAGGGGTGACGGCTACACCTTC | CASSPQRGDGYTF | . | . | TRBJ1-2 | TRBV27
TGTGCCAGCAGTGACCCCTGGGAACTAGCGGGAGAGACCCAGTACTTC | CASSDPWELAGETQYF | TRBD2 | once | TRBJ2-5 | TRBV10-3
TGTGCCAGCAGTTTAATTATGTGGCAGGGACAAACTGAAGCTTTCTTT | CASSLIMWQGQTEAFF | . | . | TRBJ1-1 | TRBV27
TGTGCCAGCAGTTCCGGGACAGAAGTCTATGGCTACACCTTC | CASSSGTEVYGYTF | TRBD1 | . | TRBJ1-2 | TRBV28
TGTGCCAGCAGCTCCATGGTGGGGGGTAGGGCAGATACGCAGTATTTT | CASSSMVGGRADTQYF | . | . | TRBJ2-3 | TRBV11-2
TGTGCCAGTACTTCCAGGGGGCTGAGGACTGAAGCTTTCTTT | CASTSRGLRTEAFF | TRBD1 | . | TRBJ1-1 | TRBV19
TGTGCCTGGAGAGAGACCCTTAACACTGAAGCTTTCTTT | CAWRETLNTEAFF | . | . | TRBJ1-1 | TRBV30
TGTGCCAGCTCACGAGGGGTGGACAATGAGCAGTTCTTC | CASSRGVDNEQFF | . | . | TRBJ2-1 | TRBV18
TGTGCCAGCAGTGGCCCCCCCTTAGAGGATGAGCAGTTCTTC | CASSGPPLEDEQFF | . | . | TRBJ2-1 | TRBV25-1
TGTGCCAGCAGTTACTCTGTACCGGGACTAGCGGGAGGGCCACGTGAGACCCAGTACTTC | CASSYSVPGLAGGPRETQYF | TRBD2 | . | TRBJ2-5 | TRBV6-7
TGCGCCAGCAGCTTGGAGTTTCGGGGGATGAACACTGAAGCTTTCTTT | CASSLEFRGMNTEAFF | . | . | TRBJ1-1 | TRBV5-1
TGTGCCAGCAGTCCCGGCTACACCTTC | CASSPGYTF | . | . | TRBJ1-2 | TRBV28
TGTGCCAGCACCCAAGGTAGGGGCGGCTACACCTTC | CASTQGRGGYTF | . | . | TRBJ1-2 | TRBV6-6
TGTGCCAGCAGCTCCTATACTAGCGGGAGAAATGAGCAGTTCTTC | CASSSYTSGRNEQFF | TRBD2 | . | TRBJ2-1 | TRBV5-4
TGTGCCACCGCAGGCCCATCCTACGAGCAGTACTTC | CATAGPSYEQYF | . | . | TRBJ2-7 | TRBV10-3
TGTGCCAGCTCTATGGCGGGGGCCCTTCTCAATGAGCAGTTCTTC | CASSMAGALLNEQFF | . | . | TRBJ2-1 | TRBV6-1
TGCGCCAGCAGCCCTGGACTAGCGGATTTGCGGACCCAGTACTTC | CASSPGLADLRTQYF | TRBD2 | . | TRBJ2-5 | TRBV4-3
TGTGCCAGCAGCTCGAAGACAGGGAATGATGGCTACACCTTC | CASSSKTGNDGYTF | TRBD1 | . | TRBJ1-2 | TRBV11-2
TGTGCCTGGAGCACCCAAGGGGGGGGCAATTCACCCCTCCACTTT | CAWSTQGGGNSPLHF | . | . | TRBJ1-6 | TRBV30
TGTGCCAGTAGTATTGGGCAGGGGGCGCTTGAGACCCAGTACTTC | CASSIGQGALETQYF | TRBD1 | . | TRBJ2-5 | TRBV19
TGTGCCAGCAGCGATTTCAGGAGAAACTCCTACGAGCAGTACTTC | CASSDFRRNSYEQYF | . | . | TRBJ2-7 | TRBV13
TGCGCCAGCATCAGTGGTAACACTGAAGCTTTCTTT | CASISGNTEAFF | . | . | TRBJ1-1 | TRBV5-1
TGTGCCTGGAGTCCGGGGGGGCCGAATGAAAAACTGTTTTTT | CAWSPGGPNEKLFF | . | . | TRBJ1-4 | TRBV30
TGTGCCAGTAGTATCGGGGCCTTCTACGAGCAGTACTTC | CASSIGAFYEQYF | . | . | TRBJ2-7 | TRBV19
TGCAGCTCAGGGGAAGGCGGCACTGAAGCTTTCTTT | CSSGEGGTEAFF | . | . | TRBJ1-1 | TRBV29-1
TGTGCCAGCAGGGTCGACAGAGGGTATGGCTACACCTTC | CASRVDRGYGYTF | . | . | TRBJ1-2 | TRBV6-5